The sequence of this T cell receptor (beta chain) was determined in a study of cytomegalovirus exposure and HLA in healthy donors. Study background: The same platform was used for the 95 to 150 validation repertoires and the roughly 640 first-cohort repertoires, a later analysis reported.

Whole-study results and caveats: Cytomegalovirus-associated TCR beta chains were listed, numbering over 150. Diagnosis of cytomegalovirus status made by the classifier reportedly showed high specificity and sensitivity. Most TCR sequences were uncommon, yet certain public TCRs appeared in many donors.

The CDR3 totals 15 residues. V was cut by 1 base and J by 12 bases, with 18 bases left in between. Looked up from germline, CDR1 is SGHAT and CDR2 is FQNNGV. TCRdb's copy holds only in-frame clones and misses some; the assay was immunoSEQ multiplex PCR. Of roughly 120,000 clones listed, more than 75% are singletons. With regard to this clone: Its matching antigen is unknown.

The sequence derives from a man younger than 35 in good health and CMV-seronegative. The sequenced material came from PBMCs. V gene TRBV11-2 combines with J gene TRBJ1-4; weak D call: TRBD1 (6 bases). The CDR3 loop is CASSLGAGTLDELFF. CDR3 nucleotide sequence: TGTGCCAGCAGCTTAGGAGCCGGGACACTCGATGAACTGTTTTTT.